This is a list of T cell receptor beta chains from one sample in a study of blood T cell repertoires in COVID-19. This table comes from immunoSEQ multiplex PCR, and its TCRdb copy is limited to in-frame clones, with some not included. The profile shows a few hundred thousand clones, 80% to 90% of them singletons. The sequenced sample was PBMCs or T cells enriched from blood (not recorded which). The source of these receptors is a woman aged 40 to 49 with acute COVID-19. CDR3s include the opening cysteine and the closing phenylalanine or tryptophan. The D gene is left open where the match is weak.

V gene	J gene	D gene	CDR3 protein
TRBV5-5	TRBJ2-7	.	CASSLADNEQYF
TRBV2	TRBJ2-3	.	CASSAQSVRTDTQYF
TRBV11-3	TRBJ1-2	.	CASSLELSRRRDGGTNYGYTF
TRBV5-6	TRBJ2-3	TRBD1	CASSFIKQGLRMVVDTQYF
TRBV12-3/TRBV12-4	TRBJ1-2	.	CASSLGEWYGYTF
TRBV11-3	TRBJ2-1	TRBD2	CASSLSRSGTQFF
TRBV5-1	TRBJ2-1	.	CASSLDRGNEQFF
TRBV7-2	TRBJ2-5	.	CASSLATVPSWETQYF
TRBV7-2	TRBJ1-4	.	CASSLAVGRGNEKLFF
TRBV7-8	TRBJ2-1	TRBD2	CASSLPERTSGRRNEQFF
TRBV7-2	TRBJ2-1	TRBD1	CASSLDRGYNEQFF
TRBV2	TRBJ1-6	.	CASSDSNTGSPLHF
TRBV10-3	TRBJ1-2	.	CAISESAGYGYTF
TRBV29-1	TRBJ1-1	TRBD1	CSAGADRGLTKTEAFF
TRBV7-2	TRBJ1-4	.	CASSLAGRLGEKLFF
TRBV4-1	TRBJ2-1	.	CASSQGQGLGDEQFF
TRBV4-1	TRBJ2-1	.	CASSQDRAQLNEQFF
TRBV5-1	TRBJ1-5	.	CASSLFQGQPQHF
TRBV18	TRBJ1-6	.	CASSPLPGERGSPLHF
TRBV18	TRBJ1-2	TRBD1	CASSTDRDRPLGYTF
TRBV25-1	TRBJ2-2	.	CASSEWRDTGELFF
TRBV10-3	TRBJ2-5	.	CAISAWGVSDKETQYF
TRBV24-1	TRBJ1-1	.	CATSDSDSAEAFF
TRBV20-1	TRBJ1-1	.	CSASPNRVLNTEAFF
TRBV19	TRBJ1-5	.	CASSISWDSRSDQPQHF
TRBV25-1	TRBJ2-2	.	CASSGQYITGELFF
TRBV23-1	TRBJ1-5	.	CASSQSEVKGRNLSLYSNQPQHF
TRBV2	TRBJ2-3	TRBD2	CASSGGASGGTDTQYF
TRBV7-2	TRBJ2-7	.	CASSLGPGSFYEQYF
TRBV7-9	TRBJ2-1	.	CASSLDLGYNEQFF
TRBV19	TRBJ1-2	TRBD1	CASSSQGYYGYTF
TRBV6-2/TRBV6-3	TRBJ2-4	.	CASSYIRQGPWTLAKNIQYF
TRBV19	TRBJ2-7	TRBD1	CASSIGTGAYEQYF
TRBV7-3	TRBJ1-1	TRBD1	CADPETGGAPNTEAFF
TRBV9	TRBJ2-7	.	CASSATGSSYEQYF
TRBV14	TRBJ2-7	TRBD1	CASSHRTGYYEQYF
TRBV6-2/TRBV6-3	TRBJ2-5	TRBD2	CASSNMTSGRPKETQYF
TRBV6-7	TRBJ2-7	.	CASSPRGCF
TRBV12-3/TRBV12-4	TRBJ1-2	TRBD1	CASSVTGQVQNF
TRBV7-2	TRBJ1-4	TRBD1	CASSLGGQLNEKLFF
TRBV5-8	TRBJ2-5	.	CASSFRLALSQETQYF
TRBV28	TRBJ2-3	.	CASSSGGRTDTQYF
TRBV7-9	TRBJ1-2	TRBD1	CASSSLTGGNGYTF
TRBV28	TRBJ2-7	.	CASSSWGDYEQYF
TRBV7-9	TRBJ1-3	TRBD1	CASSIQGAERGNTIYF
TRBV7-2	TRBJ2-1	.	CASSSGTLYNEQFF
TRBV5-4	TRBJ1-2	.	CASSPQGRGANYGYTF
TRBV15	TRBJ1-1	.	CATSRDNSFGAEAFF
TRBV19	TRBJ1-1	.	CASSWLSGGNTEAFF
TRBV19	TRBJ1-1	.	CASSPGATGNTEAFF
TRBV5-1	TRBJ2-1	.	CASSLWTLNEQFF
TRBV4-2	TRBJ1-6	.	CASSQELNSYNSPLHF
TRBV4-2	TRBJ2-2	.	CASSQESGAGELFF